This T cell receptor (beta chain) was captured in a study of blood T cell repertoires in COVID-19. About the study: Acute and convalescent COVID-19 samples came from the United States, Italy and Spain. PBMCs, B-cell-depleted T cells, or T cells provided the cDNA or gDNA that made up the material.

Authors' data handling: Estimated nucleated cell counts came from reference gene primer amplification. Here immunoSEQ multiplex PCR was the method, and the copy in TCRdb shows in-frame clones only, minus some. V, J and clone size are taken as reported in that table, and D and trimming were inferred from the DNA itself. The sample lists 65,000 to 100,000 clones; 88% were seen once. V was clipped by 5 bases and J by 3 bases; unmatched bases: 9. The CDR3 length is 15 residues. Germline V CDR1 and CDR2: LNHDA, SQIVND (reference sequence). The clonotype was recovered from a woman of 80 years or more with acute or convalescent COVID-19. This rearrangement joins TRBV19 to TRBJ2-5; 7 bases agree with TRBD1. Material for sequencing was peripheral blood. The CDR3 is CASSRDRAGEETQYF. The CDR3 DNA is TGTGCCAGTAGTCGTGACAGGGCGGGCGAAGAGACCCAGTACTTC.